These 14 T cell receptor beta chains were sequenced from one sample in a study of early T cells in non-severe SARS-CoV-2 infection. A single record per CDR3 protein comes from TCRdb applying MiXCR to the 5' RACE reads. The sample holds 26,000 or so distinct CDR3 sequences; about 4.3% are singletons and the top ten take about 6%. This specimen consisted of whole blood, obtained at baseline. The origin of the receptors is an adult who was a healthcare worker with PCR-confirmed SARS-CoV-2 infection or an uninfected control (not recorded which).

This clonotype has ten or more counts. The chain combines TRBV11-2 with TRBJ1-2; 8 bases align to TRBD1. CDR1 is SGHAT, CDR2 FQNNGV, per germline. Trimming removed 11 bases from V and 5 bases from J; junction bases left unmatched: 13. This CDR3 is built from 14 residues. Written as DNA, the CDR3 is TGTGCCGCCGGCAGGGGGCCGGGGCGGTATGGCTACACCTTC. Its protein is CAAGRGPGRYGYTF.

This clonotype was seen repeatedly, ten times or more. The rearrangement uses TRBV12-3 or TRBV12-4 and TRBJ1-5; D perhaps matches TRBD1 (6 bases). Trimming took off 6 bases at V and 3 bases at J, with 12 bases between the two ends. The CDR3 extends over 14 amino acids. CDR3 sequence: CASSLGGFNQPQHF. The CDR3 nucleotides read TGTGCCAGCAGCCTAGGGGGTTTCAATCAGCCCCAGCATTTT.

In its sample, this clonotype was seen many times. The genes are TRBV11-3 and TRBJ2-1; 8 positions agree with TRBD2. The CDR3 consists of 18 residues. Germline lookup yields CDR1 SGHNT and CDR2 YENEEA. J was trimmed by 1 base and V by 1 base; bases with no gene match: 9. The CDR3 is CASSLVLAADLSYNEQFF. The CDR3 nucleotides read TGTGCCAGCAGCTTAGTACTAGCGGCCGACCTTTCCTACAATGAGCAGTTCTTC.

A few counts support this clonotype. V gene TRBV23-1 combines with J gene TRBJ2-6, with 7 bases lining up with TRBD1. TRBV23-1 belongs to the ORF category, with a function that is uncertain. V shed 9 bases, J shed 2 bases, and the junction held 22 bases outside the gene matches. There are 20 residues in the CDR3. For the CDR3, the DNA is TGCGCCAGGCCGATCCCGGGACAGACACCAAGTCCCGCTGGGGCCAACGTCCTGACTTTC. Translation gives CARPIPGQTPSPAGANVLTF.

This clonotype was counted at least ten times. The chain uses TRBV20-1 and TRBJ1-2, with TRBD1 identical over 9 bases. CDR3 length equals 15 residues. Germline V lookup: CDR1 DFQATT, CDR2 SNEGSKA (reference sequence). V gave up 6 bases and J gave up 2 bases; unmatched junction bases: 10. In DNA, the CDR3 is TGCAGTGCCCTCCCCCGGGACAGGGAAAACTATGGCTACACCTTC. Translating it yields CSALPRDRENYGYTF.

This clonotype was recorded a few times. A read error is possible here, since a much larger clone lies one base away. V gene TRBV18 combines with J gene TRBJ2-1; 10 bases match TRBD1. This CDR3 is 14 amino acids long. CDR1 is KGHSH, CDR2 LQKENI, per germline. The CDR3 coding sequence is TGTGCCGGCTCATCGACAGGGGGCTGGAATGAGCAGTTCTTC. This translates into CAGSSTGGWNEQFF.

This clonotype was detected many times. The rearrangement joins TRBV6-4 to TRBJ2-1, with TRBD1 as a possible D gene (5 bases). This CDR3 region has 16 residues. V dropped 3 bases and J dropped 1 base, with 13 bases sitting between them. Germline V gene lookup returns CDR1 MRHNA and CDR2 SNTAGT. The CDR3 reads CASSETEQVSYNEQFF. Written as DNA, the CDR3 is TGTGCCAGCAGTGAGACAGAGCAAGTTTCCTACAATGAGCAGTTCTTC.

CDR3 DNA: TGTGCCAGCAGCTTAGAACTAGCGGTACCCTACGAGCAGTACTTC. Amino acids: CASSLELAVPYEQYF. The rearrangement uses TRBV7-9 and TRBJ2-7; 8 bases align to TRBD2. CDR1 is SEHNR and CDR2 is FQNEAQ in the germline V gene (reference sequence). The CDR3 spans 15 residues. The V and J ends lost 1 base and 2 bases, in that order; junction bases with no gene match: 4.

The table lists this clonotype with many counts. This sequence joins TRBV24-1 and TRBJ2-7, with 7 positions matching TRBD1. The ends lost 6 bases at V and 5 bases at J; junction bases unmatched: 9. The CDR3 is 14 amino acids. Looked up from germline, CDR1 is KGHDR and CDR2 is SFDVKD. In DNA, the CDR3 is TGTGCCACCAGTCCCCGGACAGGTGTCGACGAGCAGTACTTC. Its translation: CATSPRTGVDEQYF.

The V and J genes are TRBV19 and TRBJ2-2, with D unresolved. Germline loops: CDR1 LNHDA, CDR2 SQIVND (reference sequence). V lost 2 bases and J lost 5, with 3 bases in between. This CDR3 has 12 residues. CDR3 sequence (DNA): TGTGCCAGTAGTATACAGACCGGGGAGCTGTTTTTT. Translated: CASSIQTGELFF.

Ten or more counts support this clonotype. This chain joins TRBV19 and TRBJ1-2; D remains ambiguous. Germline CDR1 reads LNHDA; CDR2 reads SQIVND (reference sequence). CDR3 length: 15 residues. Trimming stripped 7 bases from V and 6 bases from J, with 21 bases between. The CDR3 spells CASTYSGVRSDGYTF. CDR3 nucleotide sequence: TGTGCCAGTACCTATAGTGGGGTTCGCAGTGATGGCTACACCTTC.

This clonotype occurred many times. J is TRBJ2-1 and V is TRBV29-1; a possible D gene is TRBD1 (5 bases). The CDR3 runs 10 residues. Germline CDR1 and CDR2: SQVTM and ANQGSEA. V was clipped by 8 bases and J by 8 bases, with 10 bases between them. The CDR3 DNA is TGCAGCTCAGGGATTGATGAGCAGTTCTTC. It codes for CSSGIDEQFF.

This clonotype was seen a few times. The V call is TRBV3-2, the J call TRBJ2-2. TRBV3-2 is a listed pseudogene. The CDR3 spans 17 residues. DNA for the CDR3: TGTGCCAGCAGCCAAGATCGTATAGCAATGGGGTCCGGGGAGCTGTTTTTT. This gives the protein CASSQDRIAMGSGELFF.

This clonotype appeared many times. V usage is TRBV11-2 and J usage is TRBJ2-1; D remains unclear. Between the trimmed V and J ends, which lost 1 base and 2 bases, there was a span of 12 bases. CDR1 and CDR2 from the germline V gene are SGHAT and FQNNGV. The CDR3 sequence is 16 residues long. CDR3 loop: CASSLVFGGPYNEQFF. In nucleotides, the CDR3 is TGTGCCAGCAGCTTAGTATTCGGCGGACCCTACAATGAGCAGTTCTTC.